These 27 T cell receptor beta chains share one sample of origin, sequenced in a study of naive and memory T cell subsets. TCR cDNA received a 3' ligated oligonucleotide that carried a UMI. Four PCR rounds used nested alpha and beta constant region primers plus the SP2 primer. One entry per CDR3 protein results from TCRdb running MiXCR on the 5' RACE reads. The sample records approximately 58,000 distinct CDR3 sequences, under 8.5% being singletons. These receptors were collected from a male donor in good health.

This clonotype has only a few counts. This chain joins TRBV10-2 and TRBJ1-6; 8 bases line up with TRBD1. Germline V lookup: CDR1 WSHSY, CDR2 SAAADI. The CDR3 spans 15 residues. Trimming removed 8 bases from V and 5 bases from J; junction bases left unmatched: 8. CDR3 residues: CASGLTGADNSPLHF. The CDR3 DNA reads TGCGCCAGCGGCTTGACAGGGGCCGATAATTCACCCCTCCACTTT.

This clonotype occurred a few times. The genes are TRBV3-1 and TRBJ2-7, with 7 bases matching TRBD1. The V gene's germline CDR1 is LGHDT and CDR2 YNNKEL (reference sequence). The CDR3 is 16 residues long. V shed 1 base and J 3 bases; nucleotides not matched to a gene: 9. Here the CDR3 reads CASSQGPRTGGYEQYF. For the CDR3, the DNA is TGTGCCAGCAGCCAAGGACCCAGGACAGGAGGCTACGAGCAGTACTTC.

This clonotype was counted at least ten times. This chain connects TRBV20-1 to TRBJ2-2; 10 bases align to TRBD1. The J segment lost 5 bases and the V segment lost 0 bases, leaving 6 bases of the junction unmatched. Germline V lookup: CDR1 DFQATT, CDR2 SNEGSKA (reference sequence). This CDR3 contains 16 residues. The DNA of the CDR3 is TGCAGTGCTAGAGAAGGGACAGGGGCGCGTACCGGGGAGCTGTTTTTT. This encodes CSAREGTGARTGELFF.

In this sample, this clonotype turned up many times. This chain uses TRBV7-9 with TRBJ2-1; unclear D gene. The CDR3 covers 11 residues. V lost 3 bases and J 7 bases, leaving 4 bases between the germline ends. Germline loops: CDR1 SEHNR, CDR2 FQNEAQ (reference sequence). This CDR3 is CASSLGNEQFF. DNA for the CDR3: TGTGCCAGCAGCTTGGGTAATGAGCAGTTCTTC.

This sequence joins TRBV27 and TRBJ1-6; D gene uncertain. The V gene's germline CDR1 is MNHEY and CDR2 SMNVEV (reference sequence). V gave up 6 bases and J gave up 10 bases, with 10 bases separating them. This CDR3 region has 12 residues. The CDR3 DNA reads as TGTGCCAGCAGAGGAGAAGGGTCACCCCTCCACTTT. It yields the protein CASRGEGSPLHF.

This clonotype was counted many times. The DNA of the CDR3 is TGTGCCAGCAGCTCCGGACTAGCGGGAGCGGATACGCAGTATTTT. It specifies CASSSGLAGADTQYF. The rearrangement joins TRBV2 to TRBJ2-3; 13 bases match TRBD2. Germline loops: CDR1 SNHLY, CDR2 FYNNEI. The junction had 6 bases not matched to a gene; V was cut back by 6 bases and J by 6 bases. The CDR3 runs 15 residues.

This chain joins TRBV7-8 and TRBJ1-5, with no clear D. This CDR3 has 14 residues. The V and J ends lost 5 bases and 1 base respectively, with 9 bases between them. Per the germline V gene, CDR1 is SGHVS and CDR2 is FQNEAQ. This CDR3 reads CASSADLSNQPQHF. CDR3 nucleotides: TGTGCCAGCAGCGCAGATTTGAGCAATCAGCCCCAGCATTTT. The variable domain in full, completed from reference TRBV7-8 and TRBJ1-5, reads GAGVSQSPRYKVAKRGQDVALRCDPISGHVSLFWYQQALGQGPEFLTYFQNEAQLDKSGLPSDRFFAERPEGSVSTLKIQRTQQEDSAVYLCASSADLSNQPQHFGDGTRLSIL.

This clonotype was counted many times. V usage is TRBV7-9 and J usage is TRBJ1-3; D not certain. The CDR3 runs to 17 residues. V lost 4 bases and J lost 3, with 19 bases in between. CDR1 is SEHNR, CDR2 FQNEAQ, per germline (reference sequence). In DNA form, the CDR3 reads TGTGCCAGCAGCTCCCGAACCGCCACGGTCTTTGGAAACACCATATATTTT. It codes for CASSSRTATVFGNTIYF.

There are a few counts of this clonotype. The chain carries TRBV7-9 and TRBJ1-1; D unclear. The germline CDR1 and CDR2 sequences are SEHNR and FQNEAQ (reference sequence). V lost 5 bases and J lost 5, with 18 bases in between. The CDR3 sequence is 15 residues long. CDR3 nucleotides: TGTGCCAGCAGCCCCTCCGCGGGAGTGGAGACTGAAGCTTTCTTT. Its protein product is CASSPSAGVETEAFF. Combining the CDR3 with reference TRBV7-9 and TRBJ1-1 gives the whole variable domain DTGVSQNPRHKITKRGQNVTFRCDPISEHNRLYWYRQTLGQGPEFLTYFQNEAQLEKSRLLSDRFSAERPKGSFSTLEIQRTEQGDSAMYLCASSPSAGVETEAFFGQGTRLTVV.

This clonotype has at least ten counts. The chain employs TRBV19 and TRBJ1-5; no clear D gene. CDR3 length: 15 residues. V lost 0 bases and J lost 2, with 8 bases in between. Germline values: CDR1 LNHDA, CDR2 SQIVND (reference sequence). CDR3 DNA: TGTGCCAGTAGTATAGAGGGTGTCGGCAATCAGCCCCAGCATTTT. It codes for CASSIEGVGNQPQHF. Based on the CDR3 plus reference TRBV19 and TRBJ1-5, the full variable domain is DGGITQSPKYLFRKEGQNVTLSCEQNLNHDAMYWYRQDPGQGLRLIYYSQIVNDFQKGDIAEGYSVSREKKESFPLTVTSAQKNPTAFYLCASSIEGVGNQPQHFGDGTRLSIL.

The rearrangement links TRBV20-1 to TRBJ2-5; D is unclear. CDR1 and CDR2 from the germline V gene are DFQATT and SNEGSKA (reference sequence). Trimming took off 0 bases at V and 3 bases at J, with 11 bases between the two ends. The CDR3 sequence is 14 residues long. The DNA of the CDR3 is TGCAGTGCTAGAGAGGGCAGGTCCGAAGAGACCCAGTACTTC. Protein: CSAREGRSEETQYF.

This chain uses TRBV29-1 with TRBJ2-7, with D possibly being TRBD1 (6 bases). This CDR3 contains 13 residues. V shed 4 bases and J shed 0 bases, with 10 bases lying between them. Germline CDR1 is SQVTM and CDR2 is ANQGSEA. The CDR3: CSVVGTFSYEQYF. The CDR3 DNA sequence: TGCAGCGTTGTGGGGACATTCTCCTACGAGCAGTACTTC.

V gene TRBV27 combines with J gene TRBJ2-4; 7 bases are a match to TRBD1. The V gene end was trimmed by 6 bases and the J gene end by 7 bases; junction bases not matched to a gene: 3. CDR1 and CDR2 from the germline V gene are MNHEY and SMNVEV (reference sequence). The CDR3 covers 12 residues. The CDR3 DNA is TGTGCCAGCAGGACAGGGATGAACATTCAGTACTTC. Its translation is CASRTGMNIQYF.

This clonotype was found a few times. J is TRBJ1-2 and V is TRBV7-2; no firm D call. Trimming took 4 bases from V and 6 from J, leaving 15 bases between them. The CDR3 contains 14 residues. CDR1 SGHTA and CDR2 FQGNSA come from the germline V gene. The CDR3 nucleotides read TGTGCCAGCAGCTCTAATCGTAGGGCGGATGGCTACACCTTC. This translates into CASSSNRRADGYTF. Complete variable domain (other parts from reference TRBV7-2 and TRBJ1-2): GAGVSQSPSNKVTEKGKDVELRCDPISGHTALYWYRQSLGQGLEFLIYFQGNSAPDKSGLPSDRFSAERTGGSVSTLTIQRTQQEDSAVYLCASSSNRRADGYTFGSGTRLTVV.

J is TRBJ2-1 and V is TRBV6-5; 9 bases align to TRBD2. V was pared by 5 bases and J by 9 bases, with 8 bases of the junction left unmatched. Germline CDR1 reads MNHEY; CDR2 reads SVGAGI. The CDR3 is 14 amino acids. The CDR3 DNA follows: TGTGCCAGCAGTACCGGGACTAGCCGTGTTGAGCAGTTCTTC. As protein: CASSTGTSRVEQFF.

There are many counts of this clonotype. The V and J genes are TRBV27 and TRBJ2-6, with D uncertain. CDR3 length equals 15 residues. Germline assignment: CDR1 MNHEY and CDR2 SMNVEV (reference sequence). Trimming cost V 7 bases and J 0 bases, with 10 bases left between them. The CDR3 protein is CASKTDHSGANVLTF. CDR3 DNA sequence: TGTGCCAGCAAAACGGACCACTCTGGGGCCAACGTCCTGACTTTC.

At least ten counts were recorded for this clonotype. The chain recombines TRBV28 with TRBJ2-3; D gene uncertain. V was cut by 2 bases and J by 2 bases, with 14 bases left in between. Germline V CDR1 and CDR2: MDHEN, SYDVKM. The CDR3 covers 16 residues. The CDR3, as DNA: TGTGCCAGCAGTTTAAATCTTGGGCTAGACACAGATACGCAGTATTTT. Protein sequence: CASSLNLGLDTDTQYF.

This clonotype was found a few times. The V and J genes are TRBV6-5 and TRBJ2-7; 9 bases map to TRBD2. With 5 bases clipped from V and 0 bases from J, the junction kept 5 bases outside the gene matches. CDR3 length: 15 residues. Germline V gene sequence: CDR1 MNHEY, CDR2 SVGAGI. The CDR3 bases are TGTGCCAGCAGTGAGGTAGCGGGGGCCTCCTACGAGCAGTACTTC. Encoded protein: CASSEVAGASYEQYF.

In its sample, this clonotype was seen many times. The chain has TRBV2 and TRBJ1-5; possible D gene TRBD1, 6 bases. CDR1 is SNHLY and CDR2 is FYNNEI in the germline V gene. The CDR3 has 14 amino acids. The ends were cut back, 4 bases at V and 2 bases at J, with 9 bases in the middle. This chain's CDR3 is CASSGQARNQPQHF. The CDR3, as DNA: TGTGCCAGCAGTGGACAGGCCCGCAATCAGCCCCAGCATTTT.

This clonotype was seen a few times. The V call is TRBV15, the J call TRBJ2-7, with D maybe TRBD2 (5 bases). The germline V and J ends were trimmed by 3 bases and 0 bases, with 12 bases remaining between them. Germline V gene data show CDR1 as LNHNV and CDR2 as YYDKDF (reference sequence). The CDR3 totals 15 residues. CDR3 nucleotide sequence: TGTGCCACCAGCAGTGGCCCGGGGAGCTCCTACGAGCAGTACTTC. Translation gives CATSSGPGSSYEQYF.

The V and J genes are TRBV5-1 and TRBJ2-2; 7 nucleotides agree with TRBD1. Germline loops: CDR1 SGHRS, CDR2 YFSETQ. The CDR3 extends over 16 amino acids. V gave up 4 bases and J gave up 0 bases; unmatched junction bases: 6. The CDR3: CASSMTGTANTGELFF. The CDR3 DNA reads TGCGCCAGCAGCATGACAGGGACCGCGAACACCGGGGAGCTGTTTTTT.

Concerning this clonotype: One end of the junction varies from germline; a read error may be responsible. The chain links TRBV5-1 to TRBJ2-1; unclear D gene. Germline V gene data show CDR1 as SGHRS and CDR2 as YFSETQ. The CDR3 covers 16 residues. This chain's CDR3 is CASSLMGSAYYDEQFF. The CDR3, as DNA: TGCGCCAGCAGCTTGATGGGGTCAGCTTACTACGATGAGCAGTTCTTC.

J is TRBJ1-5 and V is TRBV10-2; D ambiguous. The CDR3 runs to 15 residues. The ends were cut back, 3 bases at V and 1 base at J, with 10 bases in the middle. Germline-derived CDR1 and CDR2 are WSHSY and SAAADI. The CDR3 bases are TGCGCCAGCAGTGATCCCGACAAGAGCAATCAGCCCCAGCATTTT. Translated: CASSDPDKSNQPQHF.

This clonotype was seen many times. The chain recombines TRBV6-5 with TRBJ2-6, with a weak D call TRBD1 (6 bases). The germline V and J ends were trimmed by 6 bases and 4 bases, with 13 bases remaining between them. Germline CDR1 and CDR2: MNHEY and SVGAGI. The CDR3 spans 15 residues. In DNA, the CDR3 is TGTGCCAGCAGCTACACAGGGTTAGGGGCCAACGTCCTGACTTTC. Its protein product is CASSYTGLGANVLTF.

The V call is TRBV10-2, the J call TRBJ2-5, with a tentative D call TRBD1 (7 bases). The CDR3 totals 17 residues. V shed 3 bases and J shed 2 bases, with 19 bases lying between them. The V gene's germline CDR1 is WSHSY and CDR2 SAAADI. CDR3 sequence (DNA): TGCGCCAGCAGTGATCCGACAGGGAGGCTAGGTCAAGAGACCCAGTACTTC. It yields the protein CASSDPTGRLGQETQYF.

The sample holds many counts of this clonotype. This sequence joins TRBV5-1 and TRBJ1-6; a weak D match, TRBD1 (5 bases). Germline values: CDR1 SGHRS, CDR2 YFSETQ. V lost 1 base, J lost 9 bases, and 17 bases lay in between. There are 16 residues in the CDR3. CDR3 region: CASSLNGATNGSPLHF. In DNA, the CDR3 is TGCGCCAGCAGCTTGAATGGGGCGACGAACGGTTCACCCCTCCACTTT.

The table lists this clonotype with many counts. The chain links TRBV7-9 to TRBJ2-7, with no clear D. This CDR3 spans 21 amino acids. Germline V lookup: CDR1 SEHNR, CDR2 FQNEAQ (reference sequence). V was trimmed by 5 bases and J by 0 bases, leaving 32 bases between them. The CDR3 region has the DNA TGTGCCAGCAGCCCCCAGTATTGGGTCTCTACTCTAGGACCGAGCTCCTACGAGCAGTACTTC. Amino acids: CASSPQYWVSTLGPSSYEQYF.